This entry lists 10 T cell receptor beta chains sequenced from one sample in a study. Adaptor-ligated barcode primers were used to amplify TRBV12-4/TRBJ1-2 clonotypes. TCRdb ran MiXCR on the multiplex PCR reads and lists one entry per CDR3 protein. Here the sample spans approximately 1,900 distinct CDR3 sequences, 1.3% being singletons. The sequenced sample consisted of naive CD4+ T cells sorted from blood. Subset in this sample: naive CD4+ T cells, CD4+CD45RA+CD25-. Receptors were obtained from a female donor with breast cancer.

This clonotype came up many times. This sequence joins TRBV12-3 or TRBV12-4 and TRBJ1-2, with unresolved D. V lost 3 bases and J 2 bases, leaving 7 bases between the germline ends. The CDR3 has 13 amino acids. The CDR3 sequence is CASSFILNYGYTF. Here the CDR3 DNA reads TGTGCCAGCAGTTTCATCCTAAACTATGGCTACACCTTC.

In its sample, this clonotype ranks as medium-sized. DNA for the CDR3: TGTGCCAGCAGGTTTACGACAGGAAACTATGGCTACACCTTC. Amino acid sequence: CASRFTTGNYGYTF. The chain recombines TRBV12-3 or TRBV12-4 with TRBJ1-2; tentatively, D is TRBD1 (6 bases). The CDR3 sequence is 14 residues long. V lost 6 bases to trimming and J lost 2 bases, with 13 bases between them.

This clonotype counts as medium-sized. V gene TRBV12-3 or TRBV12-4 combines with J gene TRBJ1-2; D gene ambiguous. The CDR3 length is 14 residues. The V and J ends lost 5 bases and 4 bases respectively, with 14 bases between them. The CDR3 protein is CASSPSGRLYGYTF. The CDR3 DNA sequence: TGTGCCAGCAGTCCCTCGGGCAGACTCTATGGCTACACCTTC.

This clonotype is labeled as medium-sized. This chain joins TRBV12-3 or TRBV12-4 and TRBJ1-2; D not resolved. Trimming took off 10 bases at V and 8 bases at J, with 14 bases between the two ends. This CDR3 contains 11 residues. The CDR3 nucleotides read TGTGCCACCTCTAGGTCAGGCGGCTACACCTTC. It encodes CATSRSGGYTF.

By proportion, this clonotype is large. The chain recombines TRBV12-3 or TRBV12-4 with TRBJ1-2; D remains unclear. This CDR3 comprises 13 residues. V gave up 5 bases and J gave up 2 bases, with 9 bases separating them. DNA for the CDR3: TGTGCCAGCAGTCAAACGGAGAACTATGGCTACACCTTC. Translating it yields CASSQTENYGYTF.

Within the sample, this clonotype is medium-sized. CDR3 DNA: TGTGCCAGCAGTCCTTGGAACTATGGCTACACCTTC. Its translation is CASSPWNYGYTF. The V call is TRBV12-3 or TRBV12-4, the J call TRBJ1-2; D gene ambiguous. The CDR3 covers 12 residues. V dropped 5 bases and J dropped 2 bases, with 6 bases sitting between them.

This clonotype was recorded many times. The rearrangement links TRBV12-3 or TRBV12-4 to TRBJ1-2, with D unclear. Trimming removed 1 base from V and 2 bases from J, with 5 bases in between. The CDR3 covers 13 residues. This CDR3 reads CASSLVPNYGYTF. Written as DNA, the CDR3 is TGTGCCAGCAGTTTAGTTCCCAACTATGGCTACACCTTC.

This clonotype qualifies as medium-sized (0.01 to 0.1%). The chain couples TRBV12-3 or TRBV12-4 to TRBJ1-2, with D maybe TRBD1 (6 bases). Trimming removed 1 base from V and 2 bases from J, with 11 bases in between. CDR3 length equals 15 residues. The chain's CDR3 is CASSLGRDTNYGYTF. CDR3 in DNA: TGTGCCAGCAGTTTAGGGCGGGACACCAACTATGGCTACACCTTC.

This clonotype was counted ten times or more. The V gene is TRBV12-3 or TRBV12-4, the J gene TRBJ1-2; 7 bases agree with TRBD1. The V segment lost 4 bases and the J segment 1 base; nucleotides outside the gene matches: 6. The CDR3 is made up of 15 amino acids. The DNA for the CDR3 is TGTGCCAGCAGTTCTCGGGACAGACATAACTATGGCTACACCTTC. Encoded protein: CASSSRDRHNYGYTF.

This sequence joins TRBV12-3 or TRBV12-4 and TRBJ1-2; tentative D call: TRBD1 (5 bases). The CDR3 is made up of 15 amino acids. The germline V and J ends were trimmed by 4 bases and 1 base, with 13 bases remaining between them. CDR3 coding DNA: TGTGCCAGCAGTTCCAAAGACAGCGTTAACTATGGCTACACCTTC. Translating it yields CASSSKDSVNYGYTF.